What follows are 32 T cell receptor beta chains derived from one specimen sequenced in a study of control samples from healthy donors and cancer patients. Sequenced by immunoSEQ multiplex PCR; TCRdb stores in-frame clones only, minus some. The data show 110,000 to 150,000 clones, with about 94% seen just once and over 12% held by the top ten. Sequenced material: PBMCs. These TCRs come from a man aged 60 to 75 with colorectal cancer.

This chain joins TRBV30 and TRBJ1-5, with 8 bases fitting TRBD1. The V gene's germline CDR1 is GTSNPN and CDR2 SVGIG (reference sequence). The CDR3 covers 14 residues. The trim removed 2 bases at V and 2 bases at J, leaving 2 bases unmatched. The CDR3 DNA reads as TGTGCCTGGAGTCAGGGACAGGGCAATCAGCCCCAGCATTTT. Its protein is CAWSQGQGNQPQHF. Full variable domain (missing parts from reference TRBV30 and TRBJ1-5): SQTIHQWPATLVQPVGSPLSLECTVEGTSNPNLYWYRQAAGRGLQLLFYSVGIGQISSEVPQNLSASRPQDRQFILSSKKLLLSDSGFYLCAWSQGQGNQPQHFGDGTRLSIL.

The J gene is TRBJ2-3, the V gene TRBV4-1; 12 bases are shared with TRBD2. This CDR3 spans 17 amino acids. V dropped 1 base and J dropped 10; count of bases not matched to a gene: 12. Germline loops: CDR1 MGHRA, CDR2 YSYEKL. The CDR3: CASSQASSGGAPFAQYF. In DNA form, the CDR3 reads TGCGCCAGCAGCCAAGCCTCTAGCGGGGGGGCCCCGTTTGCGCAGTATTTT.

The chain uses TRBV9 and TRBJ1-6; 9 bases are shared with TRBD1. The germline V gene encodes CDR1 SGDLS and CDR2 YYNGEE. The CDR3 contains 16 residues. With 0 bases clipped from V and 10 bases from J, the junction kept 8 bases outside the gene matches. DNA for the CDR3: TGTGCCAGCAGCGTAGAGGGACAGGGTTTAGGCTCACCCCTCCACTTT. This translates into CASSVEGQGLGSPLHF.

This clone was observed a few times. This sequence joins TRBV5-4 and TRBJ2-1; D might be TRBD1 (6 bases). Trimming took 4 bases from V and 0 from J, leaving 11 bases between them. This CDR3 spans 15 amino acids. Germline V gene sequence: CDR1 SGHNT, CDR2 YYREEE (reference sequence). The CDR3: CASSPGASSYNEQFF. DNA of the CDR3: TGTGCCAGCAGCCCAGGGGCAAGCTCCTACAATGAGCAGTTCTTC. Complete variable domain (other parts from reference TRBV5-4 and TRBJ2-1): ETGVTQSPTHLIKTRGQQVTLRCSSQSGHNTVSWYQQALGQGPQFIFQYYREEENGRGNFPPRFSGLQFPNYSSELNVNALELDDSALYLCASSPGASSYNEQFFGPGTRLTVL.

This chain's CDR3 is CASSEAGTGAEAFF. The CDR3, as DNA: TGTGCCAGCAGTGAAGCCGGGACAGGGGCTGAAGCTTTCTTT. This chain joins TRBV6-1 and TRBJ1-1; the match to TRBD1 covers 10 bases. The germline V gene has CDR1 MNHNS and CDR2 SASEGT. V was pared by 0 bases and J by 6 bases, with 1 base of the junction left unmatched. This CDR3 region has 14 residues.

This chain links TRBV14 with TRBJ2-7, with D unclear. V lost 0 bases and J 3 bases, leaving 6 bases between the germline ends. The CDR3 length is 13 residues. CDR1 and CDR2 (germline): SGHDN, FVKESK. CDR3 DNA: TGTGCCAGCAGCCAAGAGAACAGCTACGAGCAGTACTTC. Translated: CASSQENSYEQYF.

The chain carries TRBV25-1 and TRBJ2-7; maybe TRBD1 (5 bases). The V gene lost 3 bases and the J gene lost 3 bases, with 6 bases spanning the gap. CDR1 and CDR2 from the germline V gene are MGHDK and SYGVNS. CDR3 length: 12 residues. The CDR3 sequence is CASSETDYEQYF. Here the CDR3 DNA reads TGTGCCAGCAGTGAGACAGACTACGAGCAGTACTTC.

The rearrangement links TRBV5-1 to TRBJ1-1, with 8 bases matching TRBD1. The V gene's germline CDR1 is SGHRS and CDR2 YFSETQ. Trimming at V came to 4 bases and at J to 3 bases, leaving 8 bases not matched to a gene. This CDR3 is built from 15 residues. The DNA of the CDR3 is TGCGCCAGCAGCGGACAGGGAAAAGGGGACACTGAAGCTTTCTTT. Amino acid sequence: CASSGQGKGDTEAFF.

This clone showed up just once. The chain is built from TRBV28 and TRBJ1-6; D not resolved. CDR1 MDHEN and CDR2 SYDVKM come from the germline V gene. The V end was cut by 4 bases, the J end by 5 bases, with 0 bases between. This CDR3 contains 11 residues. The CDR3 spells CASSYNSPLHF. The CDR3 bases are TGTGCCAGCAGTTATAATTCACCCCTCCACTTT.

The chain is built from TRBV24-1 and TRBJ1-2; perhaps TRBD1 as D (5 bases). The V gene's germline CDR1 is KGHDR and CDR2 SFDVKD. The V and J ends lost 3 bases and 3 bases respectively, with 10 bases between them. This CDR3 has 14 amino acids. This chain's CDR3 is CATSDGRGYYGYTF. The CDR3 DNA sequence: TGTGCCACCAGTGATGGGAGGGGTTACTATGGCTACACCTTC.

This sequence joins TRBV19 and TRBJ1-3; unclear D gene. The CDR3 is made up of 16 amino acids. Germline V gene data show CDR1 as LNHDA and CDR2 as SQIVND (reference sequence). With 1 base removed from V and 0 bases from J, the gap between germline ends came to 10 bases. CDR3 loop: CASSIARSSSGNTIYF. CDR3 in DNA: TGTGCCAGTAGTATAGCCCGCAGCTCCTCTGGAAACACCATATATTTT. Full variable domain (outside the CDR3, taken from reference TRBV19 and TRBJ1-3): DGGITQSPKYLFRKEGQNVTLSCEQNLNHDAMYWYRQDPGQGLRLIYYSQIVNDFQKGDIAEGYSVSREKKESFPLTVTSAQKNPTAFYLCASSIARSSSGNTIYFGEGSWLTVV.

The chain joins TRBV11-2 to TRBJ2-7, with D possibly being TRBD2 (6 bases). Trimming took 3 bases from V and 7 from J, leaving 19 bases between them. This CDR3 is built from 15 residues. In germline, CDR1 is SGHAT, CDR2 FQNNGV. The DNA of the CDR3 is TGTGCCAGCAGCTTGTCCGGGACTCCGGCGAGAGAGCAGTACTTC. It yields the protein CASSLSGTPAREQYF.

The chain couples TRBV28 to TRBJ2-1, with 9 bases matching TRBD1. This CDR3 is 15 amino acids long. The germline gives CDR1 MDHEN, CDR2 SYDVKM. V dropped 8 bases and J dropped 4; count of bases not matched to a gene: 9. The CDR3 reads CASGIPGTGYNEQFF. CDR3 coding DNA: TGTGCCAGCGGGATCCCCGGGACAGGGTACAATGAGCAGTTCTTC.

The gene calls are TRBV30 and TRBJ1-2, with 9 positions matching TRBD1. V lost 4 bases to trimming and J lost 3 bases; unmatched junction nucleotides: 3. Germline-derived CDR1 and CDR2 are GTSNPN and SVGIG (reference sequence). The CDR3 contains 13 residues. CDR3 DNA: TGTGCCTGGAAACAGGGGGCGGACTATGGCTACACCTTC. Protein sequence: CAWKQGADYGYTF.

The gene calls are TRBV7-2 and TRBJ2-5, with D hard to call. This CDR3 contains 14 residues. CDR1 SGHTA and CDR2 FQGNSA come from the germline V gene. The V end was cut by 1 base, the J end by 5 bases, with 11 bases between. This CDR3 is CASSLGLIRETQYF. The CDR3 nucleotides read TGTGCCAGCAGCTTAGGACTTATAAGGGAGACCCAGTACTTC.

This clone appeared a single time. CDR3 in amino acids: CASSYLRRDMNTEAFF. In nucleotides, the CDR3 is TGTGCCAGCAGTTACCTACGACGGGACATGAACACTGAAGCTTTCTTT. The V gene is TRBV6-5, the J gene TRBJ1-1; TRBD1 is a possible D gene (6 bases). The CDR3 has 16 amino acids. In germline, CDR1 is MNHEY, CDR2 SVGAGI. Trimming took 2 bases from V and 0 from J, leaving 13 bases between them.

This chain joins TRBV4-1 and TRBJ2-1, with TRBD1 matching over 11 bases. The V and J ends lost 1 base and 3 bases, in that order; junction bases with no gene match: 2. The length of the CDR3 is 16 residues. CDR1 and CDR2 (germline): MGHRA, YSYEKL. The CDR3 bases are TGCGCCAGCAGCCAAGCCGGGACAGGGGGCTACAATGAGCAGTTCTTC. Translating gives CASSQAGTGGYNEQFF.

This chain joins TRBV29-1 and TRBJ1-1; possibly TRBD1 for D (5 bases). Germline CDR1 SQVTM, CDR2 ANQGSEA. Trimming took 6 bases from V and 5 from J, leaving 13 bases between them. This CDR3 region has 12 residues. The CDR3: CSVGDGGTEAFF. DNA for the CDR3: TGCAGCGTAGGGGACGGGGGAACTGAAGCTTTCTTT.

The chain employs TRBV5-1 and TRBJ1-1; 7 bases fit TRBD1. The junction had 7 bases not matched to a gene; V was cut back by 1 base and J by 1 base. The CDR3 consists of 16 residues. Germline V lookup: CDR1 SGHRS, CDR2 YFSETQ. CDR3 sequence (DNA): TGCGCCAGCAGCTTGTCTGCAGGGACAGCGAACACTGAAGCTTTCTTT. It specifies CASSLSAGTANTEAFF.

The gene calls are TRBV27 and TRBJ2-7; 8 bases align to TRBD1. V shed 6 bases, J shed 0 bases, and the junction held 7 bases outside the gene matches. This CDR3 has 15 amino acids. CDR1 and CDR2 (germline): MNHEY, SMNVEV (reference sequence). CDR3 coding DNA: TGTGCCAGCAGATCCGGACAGGGCAGCTCCTACGAGCAGTACTTC. Residues: CASRSGQGSSYEQYF.

This clone has only a few counts. The V gene is TRBV2, the J gene TRBJ1-6; D might be TRBD1 (6 bases). This CDR3 is 14 amino acids long. The ends were cut back, 5 bases at V and 6 bases at J, with 11 bases in the middle. Germline V lookup: CDR1 SNHLY, CDR2 FYNNEI. The CDR3 spells CASSNRESNSPLHF. The CDR3, as DNA: TGTGCCAGCAGTAACAGGGAAAGTAATTCACCCCTCCACTTT.

This chain joins TRBV6-5 and TRBJ1-2; perhaps TRBD1 as D (6 bases). From germline, CDR1 is MNHEY and CDR2 SVGAGI. The CDR3 totals 14 residues. Trimming took off 2 bases at V and 5 bases at J, with 12 bases between the two ends. The CDR3 DNA reads TGTGCCAGCAGTTACGCGCAGGGGCCATATGGCTACACCTTC. Encoded protein: CASSYAQGPYGYTF.

The J gene is TRBJ1-1, the V gene TRBV6-5; TRBD1 matches at 8 bases. CDR1 and CDR2 (germline): MNHEY, SVGAGI. The CDR3 sequence is 15 residues long. V gave up 5 bases and J gave up 2 bases; unmatched junction bases: 7. Here the CDR3 DNA reads TGTGCCAGCAGTCTACAGGGGGGATTAAACACTGAAGCTTTCTTT. Translating it yields CASSLQGGLNTEAFF.

The chain combines TRBV5-1 with TRBJ2-5, with D perhaps being TRBD1 or TRBD2 (5 bases each). This CDR3 comprises 14 residues. V lost 3 bases, J lost 1 base, and 10 bases lay in between. Germline V gene lookup returns CDR1 SGHRS and CDR2 YFSETQ. The CDR3 nucleotides read TGCGCCAGCAGCTACCGGGACCCCCAAGAGACCCAGTACTTC. Translated: CASSYRDPQETQYF.

The table lists this clone with a count of one. The gene calls are TRBV12-3 or TRBV12-4 and TRBJ1-1; D remains ambiguous. This CDR3 contains 13 residues. Trimming stripped 6 bases from V and 4 bases from J, with 12 bases between. As DNA, the CDR3 is TGTGCCAGCAGGGGCCTGAGGGTCACTGAAGCTTTCTTT. This sequence encodes CASRGLRVTEAFF.

V is TRBV7-2 and J is TRBJ1-1; the D is unclear. Germline V gives CDR1 SGHTA, CDR2 FQGNSA. Trimming took 5 bases from V and 1 from J, leaving 8 bases between them. The CDR3 covers 13 residues. The CDR3 DNA reads as TGTGCCAGCAGCGCCGACTGGAACACTGAAGCTTTCTTT. Its translation: CASSADWNTEAFF. Supplemented by reference TRBV7-2 and TRBJ1-1, the full variable domain reads GAGVSQSPSNKVTEKGKDVELRCDPISGHTALYWYRQSLGQGLEFLIYFQGNSAPDKSGLPSDRFSAERTGGSVSTLTIQRTQQEDSAVYLCASSADWNTEAFFGQGTRLTVV.

This clone was counted a few times. The V gene is TRBV4-3, the J gene TRBJ2-5; 7 positions agree with TRBD1. The CDR3 has 13 amino acids. Unmatched junction bases numbered 2, after V lost 3 bases and J lost 4 bases. From germline, CDR1 is LGHNA and CDR2 YSLEER. The CDR3 region has the DNA TGCGCCAGCAGCCAGACAGGGAGAGAGACCCAGTACTTC. As protein: CASSQTGRETQYF.

The DNA for the CDR3 is TGTGCTAGTGGTTTGTCTTCTCTTAGCACAGATACGCAGTATTTT. Its protein product is CASGLSSLSTDTQYF. The chain is built from TRBV12-5 and TRBJ2-3, with D hard to call. CDR1 and CDR2 (germline): LGHNT, FRNRAP. Trimming shortened V by 2 bases and J by 0 bases, and 9 bases separated the two germline ends. This CDR3 is 15 amino acids long.

V and J are TRBV5-1 and TRBJ1-4; 8 bases are shared with TRBD1. Germline V gene lookup returns CDR1 SGHRS and CDR2 YFSETQ. V lost 4 bases to trimming and J lost 1 base; unmatched junction nucleotides: 6. This CDR3 has 16 amino acids. CDR3 protein: CASSIPTGGTNEKLFF. The DNA for the CDR3 is TGCGCCAGCAGCATACCCACAGGGGGAACTAATGAAAAACTGTTTTTT.

This rearrangement joins TRBV28 to TRBJ2-6, with 11 bases that match TRBD2. CDR1 is MDHEN, CDR2 SYDVKM, per germline. The ends lost 5 bases at V and 0 bases at J; junction bases unmatched: 6. CDR3 length: 18 residues. Written as DNA, the CDR3 is TGTGCCAGCAGTGCACTAGCGGGGGTTCGCTCTGGGGCCAACGTCCTGACTTTC. As protein: CASSALAGVRSGANVLTF.

The chain employs TRBV5-5 and TRBJ1-6, with TRBD1 matching 10 bases. Germline V CDR1 and CDR2: SGHKS, YYEKEE (reference sequence). Trimming removed 2 bases from V and 11 bases from J; junction bases left unmatched: 4. The length of the CDR3 is 14 residues. The CDR3 here is CASSLDRGRPPLHF. DNA of the CDR3: TGTGCCAGCAGCTTAGACAGGGGGCGTCCACCCCTCCACTTT.

On this clone itself: One end of the junction fails to match germline, which may point to a read error. The chain employs TRBV7-2 and TRBJ1-6; D is unclear. Germline V gene lookup returns CDR1 SGHTA and CDR2 FQGNSA. The CDR3 covers 12 residues. The CDR3 spells CASSPYNSPLHF. In nucleotides, the CDR3 is TGTGCCAGCAGCCCCTACAATTCACCCCTCCACTTT.